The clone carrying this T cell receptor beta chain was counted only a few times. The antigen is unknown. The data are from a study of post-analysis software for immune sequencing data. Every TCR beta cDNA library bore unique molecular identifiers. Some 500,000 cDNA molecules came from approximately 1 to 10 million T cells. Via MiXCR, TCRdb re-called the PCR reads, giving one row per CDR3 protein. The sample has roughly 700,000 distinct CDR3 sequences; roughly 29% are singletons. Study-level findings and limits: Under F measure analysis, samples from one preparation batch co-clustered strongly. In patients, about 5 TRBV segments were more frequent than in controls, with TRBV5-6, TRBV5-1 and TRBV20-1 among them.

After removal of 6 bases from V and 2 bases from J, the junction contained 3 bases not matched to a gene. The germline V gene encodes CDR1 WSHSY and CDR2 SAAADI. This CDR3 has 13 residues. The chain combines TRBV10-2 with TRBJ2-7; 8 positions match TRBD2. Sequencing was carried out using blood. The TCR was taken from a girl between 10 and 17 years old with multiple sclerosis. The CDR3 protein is CASSGRGAYEQYF. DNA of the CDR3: TGCGCCAGCAGCGGGCGGGGGGCCTACGAGCAGTACTTC.